There are a few counts of the clone carrying this TCR beta chain. This entry is derived from a study of regulatory T cells in long-lasting Graves disease. The V gene's germline CDR1 is SGHAT and CDR2 FQNNGV. The V gene end was trimmed by 7 bases and the J gene end by 8 bases; junction bases not matched to a gene: 15. This CDR3 has 16 residues. Time point denoted: persistent/refractory GD, antithyroid drugs over 5 years with positive TRAb. Generation of the TCR library employed RNA extracted from PBMCs. Sequencing libraries for TCR beta were prepared with iRepertoire HTBI primers and Arm-PCR of CDR3 regions. TCRdb passed the multiplex PCR reads through MiXCR, listing each CDR3 protein once. Here the sample spans 700,000 or so distinct CDR3 sequences, about 30% being singletons.

The chain couples TRBV11-2 to TRBJ1-2, with TRBD1 identical over 11 bases. Sequencing was performed on peripheral blood mononuclear cells (PBMCs), taken when the disease was refractory, from a patient treated with antithyroid drugs. The receptor comes from a female donor with Graves disease. The CDR3, as DNA: TGTGCCAGCACCGGGACAGGGGGTGAGACCCCTAGGGGCTACACCTTC. This gives the protein CASTGTGGETPRGYTF.